This T cell receptor (beta chain) appears in the sequencing data of a study of blood T cells in healthy people across ages. The study's findings and limits: Naive and antigen-experienced cells were not separated, limiting conclusive comparison. Diversity was estimated from one million T cells, and these estimates were considered underestimates.

Collection of ten milliliters of peripheral blood was performed for each donor. Per individual sample, total RNA of at least 5 micrograms was extracted. A second PCR, run for about 6 to 12 cycles, used a sample-barcoded 5' primer plus a J-beta primer mix. TCRdb re-analysed the 5' RACE reads in MiXCR, keeping a single row per CDR3 protein. Of fewer than 750,000 distinct CDR3 sequences in the sample, about 50% were seen once. Trimming left V 4 bases short and J 8 bases short, with 13 bases between. Germline assignment: CDR1 SGHRS and CDR2 YFSETQ. The CDR3 is 13 amino acids. This clonotype was seen at least ten times. What it binds is unknown.

The sample was blood. The rearrangement uses TRBV5-1 and TRBJ2-1, with a possible D match to TRBD2 (6 bases). This TCR derives from a woman of 80 years or more in good health. The CDR3 DNA is TGCGCCAGCAGCCCCGGGAGCTCGGATGAGCAGTTCTTC. This gives the protein CASSPGSSDEQFF.